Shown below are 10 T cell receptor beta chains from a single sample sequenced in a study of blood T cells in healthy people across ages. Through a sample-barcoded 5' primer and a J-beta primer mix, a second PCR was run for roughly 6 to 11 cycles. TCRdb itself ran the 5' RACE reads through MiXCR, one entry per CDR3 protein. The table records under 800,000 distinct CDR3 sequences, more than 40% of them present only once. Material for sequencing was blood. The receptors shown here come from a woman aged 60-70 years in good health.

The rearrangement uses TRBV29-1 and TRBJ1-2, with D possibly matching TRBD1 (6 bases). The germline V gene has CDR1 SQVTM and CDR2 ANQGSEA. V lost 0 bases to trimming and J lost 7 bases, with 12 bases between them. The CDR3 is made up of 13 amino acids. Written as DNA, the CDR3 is TGCAGCGTTGAAGAGCCTACAGGGTTTGGCTACACCTTC. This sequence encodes CSVEEPTGFGYTF.

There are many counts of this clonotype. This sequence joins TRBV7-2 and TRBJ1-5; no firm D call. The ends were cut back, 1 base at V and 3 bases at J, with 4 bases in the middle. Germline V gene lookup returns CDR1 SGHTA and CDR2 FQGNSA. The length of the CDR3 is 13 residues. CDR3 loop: CASSLGTNQPQHF. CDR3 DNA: TGTGCCAGCAGCTTAGGGACCAATCAGCCCCAGCATTTT.

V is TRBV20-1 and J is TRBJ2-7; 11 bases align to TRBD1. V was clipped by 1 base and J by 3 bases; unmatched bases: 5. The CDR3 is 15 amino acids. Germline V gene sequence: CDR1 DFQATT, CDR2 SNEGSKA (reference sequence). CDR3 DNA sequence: TGCAGTGCTAGAGCGCCGGACAGGGGGCTCTACGAGCAGTACTTC. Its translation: CSARAPDRGLYEQYF.

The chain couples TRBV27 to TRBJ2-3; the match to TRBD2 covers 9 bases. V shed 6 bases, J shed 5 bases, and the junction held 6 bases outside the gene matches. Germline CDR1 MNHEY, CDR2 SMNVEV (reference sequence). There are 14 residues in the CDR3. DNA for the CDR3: TGTGCCAGCAGACGCGGGGGGGCGAGAGATACGCAGTATTTT. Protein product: CASRRGGARDTQYF.

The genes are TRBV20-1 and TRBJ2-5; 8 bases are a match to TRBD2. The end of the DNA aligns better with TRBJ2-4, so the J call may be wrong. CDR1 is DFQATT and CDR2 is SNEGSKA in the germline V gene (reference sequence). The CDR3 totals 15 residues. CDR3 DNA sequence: TGCAGTGCTAGCGCGGGGGGAGGAGGCAAAAACATTCAGTACTTC. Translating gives CSASAGGGGKNIQYF.

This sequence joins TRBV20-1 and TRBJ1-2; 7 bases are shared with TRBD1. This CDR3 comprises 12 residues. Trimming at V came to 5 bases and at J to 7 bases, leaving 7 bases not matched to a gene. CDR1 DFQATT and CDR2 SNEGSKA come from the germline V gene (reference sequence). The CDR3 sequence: CSARQGSSGYTF. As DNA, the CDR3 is TGCAGTGCTCGACAGGGATCGAGTGGCTACACCTTC.

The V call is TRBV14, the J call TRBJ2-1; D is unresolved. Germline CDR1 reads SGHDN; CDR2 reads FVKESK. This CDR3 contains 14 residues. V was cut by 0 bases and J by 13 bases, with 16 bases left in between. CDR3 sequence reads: CASSQDPGRSEQFF. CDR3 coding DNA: TGTGCCAGCAGCCAAGATCCGGGCCGATCTGAACAGTTCTTC. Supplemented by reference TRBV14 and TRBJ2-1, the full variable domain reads EAGVTQFPSHSVIEKGQTVTLRCDPISGHDNLYWYRRVMGKEIKFLLHFVKESKQDESGMPNNRFLAERTGGTYSTLKVQPAELEDSGVYFCASSQDPGRSEQFFGPGTRLTVL.

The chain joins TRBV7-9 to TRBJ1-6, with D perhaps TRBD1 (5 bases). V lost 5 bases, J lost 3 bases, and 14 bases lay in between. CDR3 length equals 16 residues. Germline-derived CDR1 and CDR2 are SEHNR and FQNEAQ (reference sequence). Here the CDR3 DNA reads TGTGCCAGCAGCCCCAGGGAGCAGGGCTATAATTCACCCCTCCACTTT. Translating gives CASSPREQGYNSPLHF.

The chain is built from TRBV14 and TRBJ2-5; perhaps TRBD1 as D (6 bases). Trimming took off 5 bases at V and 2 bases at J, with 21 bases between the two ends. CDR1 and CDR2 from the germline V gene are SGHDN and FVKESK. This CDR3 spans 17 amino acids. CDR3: CASSSRTASFRQETQYF. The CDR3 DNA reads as TGTGCCAGCAGCTCCCGGACAGCCAGTTTCCGTCAAGAGACCCAGTACTTC.

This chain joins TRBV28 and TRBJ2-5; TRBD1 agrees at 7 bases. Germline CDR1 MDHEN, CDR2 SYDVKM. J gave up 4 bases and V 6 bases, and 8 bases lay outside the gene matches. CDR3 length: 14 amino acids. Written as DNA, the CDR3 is TGTGCCAGCAGGCCCAGACAGGGTGGAGAGACCCAGTACTTC. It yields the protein CASRPRQGGETQYF.